These 16 T cell receptor beta chains were sequenced from one sample in a study of blood T cell repertoires in COVID-19. Profiling relied on immunoSEQ multiplex PCR, and the TCRdb table lists in-frame clones only, not all of them. This sample has over 250,000 clones, with over 70% found just once. The material sequenced was peripheral blood. Receptors were obtained from a woman between 40 and 55 years old who had recovered from COVID-19.

The V and J genes are TRBV24-1 and TRBJ1-4; D not resolved. The V and J ends lost 7 bases and 7 bases respectively, with 15 bases between them. Germline CDR1 is KGHDR and CDR2 is SFDVKD. This CDR3 is built from 14 residues. The CDR3 region is CATSPRGRVEKLFF. The CDR3 coding sequence is TGTGCCACCAGCCCGCGCGGGCGTGTTGAAAAACTGTTTTTT.

This sequence joins TRBV7-8 and TRBJ2-5; 12 nucleotides agree with TRBD2. Germline-derived CDR1 and CDR2 are SGHVS and FQNEAQ. The CDR3 covers 18 residues. Unmatched junction bases numbered 10, after V lost 5 bases and J lost 0 bases. The CDR3 sequence is CASSPQVTSGGYQETQYF. CDR3 nucleotide sequence: TGTGCCAGCAGCCCTCAAGTCACTAGCGGGGGGTACCAAGAGACCCAGTACTTC.

The gene calls are TRBV11-3 and TRBJ2-3; a possible D gene is TRBD1 (5 bases). The CDR3 covers 16 residues. Germline-derived CDR1 and CDR2 are SGHNT and YENEEA. The V and J ends lost 1 base and 0 bases respectively, with 11 bases between them. The CDR3 is CASSLGGSPSTDTQYF. CDR3 nucleotide sequence: TGTGCCAGCAGCTTAGGGGGCTCCCCGAGCACAGATACGCAGTATTTT.

CDR3 in amino acids: CASSAISGGQETQYF. The CDR3 DNA is TGTGCCAGCAGCGCGATTAGCGGGGGGCAAGAGACCCAGTACTTC. The chain uses TRBV5-4 and TRBJ2-5; TRBD2 aligns across 10 bases. Germline CDR1 and CDR2: SGHNT and YYREEE (reference sequence). V gave up 4 bases and J gave up 2 bases; unmatched junction bases: 5. CDR3 length equals 15 residues.

The chain uses TRBV5-1 and TRBJ2-3; 9 positions agree with TRBD2. CDR1 is SGHRS and CDR2 is YFSETQ in the germline V gene. The CDR3 spans 15 residues. V gave up 7 bases and J gave up 3 bases; unmatched junction bases: 9. The CDR3 DNA sequence: TGCGCCAGCCACCCGCTAGCGGGGTTAACAGATACGCAGTATTTT. Residues: CASHPLAGLTDTQYF.

This rearrangement joins TRBV5-4 to TRBJ1-2; 10 nucleotides line up with TRBD1. The V gene end was trimmed by 4 bases and the J gene end by 6 bases; junction bases not matched to a gene: 3. Germline CDR1 SGHNT, CDR2 YYREEE (reference sequence). The length of the CDR3 is 13 residues. CDR3 nucleotides: TGTGCCAGCAGCCCGGGACAGGGGAATGGCTACACCTTC. It codes for CASSPGQGNGYTF.

This chain connects TRBV6-5 to TRBJ1-5, with 8 bases aligning to TRBD1. The germline gives CDR1 MNHEY, CDR2 SVGAGI. The CDR3 runs to 14 residues. Germline trimming cut 6 bases from V and 5 bases from J; bases unmatched to any gene: 6. The CDR3 spells CASRSDREYQPQHF. CDR3 nucleotides: TGTGCCAGCAGATCGGACAGGGAATATCAGCCCCAGCATTTT.

This chain connects TRBV5-6 to TRBJ2-7; D is perhaps TRBD2 (5 bases). V lost 6 bases, J lost 2 bases, and 15 bases lay in between. The germline V gene has CDR1 SGHDT and CDR2 YYEEEE. This CDR3 comprises 14 residues. Written as DNA, the CDR3 is TGTGCCAGCATAGCCTTCAGCGGAACCTACGAGCAGTACTTC. It is translated as CASIAFSGTYEQYF.

This rearrangement joins TRBV11-3 to TRBJ2-1; TRBD2 is a possible D gene (6 bases). Germline V gives CDR1 SGHNT, CDR2 YENEEA. The length of the CDR3 is 17 residues. Between the trimmed V and J ends, which lost 5 bases and 4 bases, there was a span of 21 bases. The CDR3 DNA is TGTGCCAGCAGCCAATTTACCGGGGGTAGCGCGTACAATGAGCAGTTCTTC. Translation gives CASSQFTGGSAYNEQFF.

The V and J genes are TRBV2 and TRBJ2-7; 10 bases line up with TRBD2. This CDR3 has 15 residues. The germline V gene has CDR1 SNHLY and CDR2 FYNNEI. Unmatched junction bases numbered 10, after V lost 6 bases and J lost 5 bases. CDR3 in DNA: TGTGCCAGCAGGAACAAGCGGGGGGGCCGCGACGAGCAGTACTTC. Its protein is CASRNKRGGRDEQYF.

The CDR3 loop reads CASSQRLGEYTDTQYF. DNA of the CDR3: TGTGCCAGCAGCCAACGACTAGGGGAATACACAGATACGCAGTATTTT. The chain joins TRBV3-1 (or the pseudogene TRBV3-2) to TRBJ2-3; possible D gene TRBD2, 6 bases. Germline CDR1 LGHDT, CDR2 YNNKEL (reference sequence). Trimming pared 2 bases from V and 2 bases from J, leaving 14 bases between. This CDR3 spans 16 amino acids.

Remarks on this clone: The same CDR3 arises from other DNA sequences in this sample as well. V is TRBV3-1 (or the pseudogene TRBV3-2) and J is TRBJ2-7, with D maybe TRBD1 (6 bases). The CDR3 sequence is 13 residues long. With 6 bases removed from V and 1 base from J, the gap between germline ends came to 10 bases. CDR1 LGHDT and CDR2 YNNKEL come from the germline V gene (reference sequence). This chain's CDR3 is CASSHRDSYEQYF. The CDR3, as DNA: TGTGCCAGCAGTCACAGGGATTCCTACGAGCAGTACTTC.

This clone was seen more than once but under ten times. The rearrangement links TRBV10-2 to TRBJ1-2; D is undetermined. Germline CDR1 and CDR2: WSHSY and SAAADI. The V end lost 3 bases, the J end lost 1 base, and 9 bases lay between the germline ends. This CDR3 is 14 amino acids long. CDR3 region: CASSDHPGNYGYTF. The CDR3 region has the DNA TGCGCCAGCAGTGATCATCCGGGTAACTATGGCTACACCTTC.

The V and J genes are TRBV5-6 and TRBJ2-4, with 7 bases fitting TRBD1. CDR3 length equals 18 residues. Germline V gene lookup returns CDR1 SGHDT and CDR2 YYEEEE. The ends lost 0 bases at V and 2 bases at J; junction bases unmatched: 11. CDR3 residues: CASSLAWSSGGPKNIQYF. In DNA, the CDR3 is TGTGCCAGCAGCTTGGCGTGGAGTTCAGGGGGTCCCAAAAACATTCAGTACTTC. Supplemented by reference TRBV5-6 and TRBJ2-4, the full variable domain reads DAGVTQSPTHLIKTRGQQVTLRCSPKSGHDTVSWYQQALGQGPQFIFQYYEEEERQRGNFPDRFSGHQFPNYSSELNVNALLLGDSALYLCASSLAWSSGGPKNIQYFGAGTRLSVL.

This clone has just one count. This chain uses TRBV3-1 (or the pseudogene TRBV3-2) with TRBJ2-2, with D maybe TRBD1 (5 bases). Trimming left V 4 bases short and J 13 bases short, with 16 bases between. CDR1 and CDR2 from the germline V gene are LGHDT and YNNKEL (reference sequence). The CDR3 length is 13 residues. DNA for the CDR3: TGTGCCAGCAGCCCCCCGACAGACTTAGGGCTGTTTTTT. It codes for CASSPPTDLGLFF.

The chain joins TRBV5-4 to TRBJ2-7; TRBD2 matches at 9 bases. The trim removed 4 bases at V and 4 bases at J, leaving 9 bases unmatched. CDR1 and CDR2 from the germline V gene are SGHNT and YYREEE (reference sequence). The CDR3 runs 15 residues. The CDR3 DNA reads as TGTGCCAGCAGCAATCCTAGCGGGGTCGGGTACGAGCAGTACTTC. Translation: CASSNPSGVGYEQYF.